These T cell receptor beta chains were read from a single sample in a study of shared clonotypes between healthy human individuals. Assay used: immunoSEQ multiplex PCR; TCRdb lists only in-frame clones, some missing. Counted here are 650,000 to 800,000 clones, approximately 72% occurring once; the ten biggest clones make up more than 1.5%. Sequenced sample: memory CD4+ T cells sorted from blood. Source of these receptors: a woman aged 25 to 39 in good health. Each CDR3 is given with its conserved first and last residue. A D gene is named only where the DNA matches it firmly. Not every row has a clone size; where given, it reads once, few, many or a size class.

abundance	v_gene	d_gene	j_gene	CDR3nt	CDR3aa
-	TRBV6-1	-	TRBJ2-1	TGTGCCAGCAGTGAACCGGGATCTATCTACAATGAGCAGTTCTTC	CASSEPGSIYNEQFF
-	TRBV6-6	-	TRBJ2-2	TGTGCCAGCACCCTGGACACGGACACCGGGGAGCTGTTTTTT	CASTLDTDTGELFF
few	TRBV29-1	-	TRBJ2-2	TGCAGCGTTGGCACCTTCGGGACCAACGGGGAGCTGTTTTTT	CSVGTFGTNGELFF
-	TRBV5-1	-	TRBJ2-2	TGCGCCAGCAGCATCCTACTAAGGGGGGAGCTGTTTTTT	CASSILLRGELFF
-	TRBV27	TRBD2	TRBJ2-5	TGTGCCAGCAGGGTAGCGGGAGCGGAGACCCAGTACTTC	CASRVAGAETQYF
-	TRBV18	TRBD1	TRBJ2-5	TGTGCCAGCTCACCGAACAGGGGGCGAGAGACCCAGTACTTC	CASSPNRGRETQYF
-	TRBV27	TRBD1	TRBJ2-5	TGTGCCAGCAGTAGATGGGACAGCCAAGAGACCCAGTACTTC	CASSRWDSQETQYF
-	TRBV28	TRBD1	TRBJ1-1	TGTGCCAGCAGCGCTCCCTGGGGACAGGAAGCTTTCTTT	CASSAPWGQEAFF
-	TRBV7-2	-	TRBJ2-3	TGTGCCAGCAGCTTAGCGGAGGGGATAAGTCAGTATTTT	CASSLAEGISQYF
-	TRBV19	-	TRBJ2-6	TGTGCCAGTAGTATCGGTCAAGTCTCTGGGGCCAACGTCCTGACTTTC	CASSIGQVSGANVLTF
-	TRBV4-2	TRBD2	TRBJ2-7	TGTGCCAGCAGCCTAACGACTAGCGGGGACTCCTACGAGCAGTACTTC	CASSLTTSGDSYEQYF
-	TRBV28	TRBD1	TRBJ2-4	TGTGCCAGCAGTTTAGGGACAGGCGTAAACATTCAGTACTTC	CASSLGTGVNIQYF
-	TRBV19	-	TRBJ2-2	TGTGCCAGTAGTACCCAGGGGAGGGAGCTGTTTTTT	CASSTQGRELFF
-	TRBV18	TRBD2	TRBJ2-3	TGTGCCAGCTCACCACCCGTGGCGGGAGATATAGCTACGCAGTATTTT	CASSPPVAGDIATQYF
-	TRBV5-4	-	TRBJ2-6	TGTGCCAGCGGGCTCGCTGGGGCCAACGTCCTGACTTTC	CASGLAGANVLTF
-	TRBV5-4	-	TRBJ1-1	TGTGCCAGCAGTCCATTTATGAACACTGAAGCTTTCTTT	CASSPFMNTEAFF
-	TRBV4-1	-	TRBJ2-4	TGCGCCAGCAGCCAGTACCTACAGGGCGGGTCCAAAAACATTCAGTACTTC	CASSQYLQGGSKNIQYF
-	TRBV9	-	TRBJ1-1	TGTGCCAGCAGCGTAGGTGTGGCAGCCATGAACACTGAAGCTTTCTTT	CASSVGVAAMNTEAFF
-	TRBV5-1	TRBD2	TRBJ2-3	TGCGCCAGCAGCCGCGGGACTAGCGGGATGTCGGGCACAGATACGCAGTATTTT	CASSRGTSGMSGTDTQYF